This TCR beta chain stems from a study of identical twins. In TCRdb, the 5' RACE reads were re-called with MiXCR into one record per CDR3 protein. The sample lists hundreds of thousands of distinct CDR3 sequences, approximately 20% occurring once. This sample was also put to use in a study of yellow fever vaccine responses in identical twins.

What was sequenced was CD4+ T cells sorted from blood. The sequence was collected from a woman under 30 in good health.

CDR3 protein: CASSPTGGRESNEQFF. The CDR3 coding sequence is TGTGCCAGCAGCCCCACGGGCGGGAGAGAAAGCAATGAGCAGTTCTTC. This chain links TRBV5-6 with TRBJ2-1; 7 bases align to TRBD2. Germline V gene lookup returns CDR1 SGHDT and CDR2 YYEEEE. The junction had 13 bases not matched to a gene; V was cut back by 4 bases and J by 6 bases. The CDR3 runs to 16 residues.